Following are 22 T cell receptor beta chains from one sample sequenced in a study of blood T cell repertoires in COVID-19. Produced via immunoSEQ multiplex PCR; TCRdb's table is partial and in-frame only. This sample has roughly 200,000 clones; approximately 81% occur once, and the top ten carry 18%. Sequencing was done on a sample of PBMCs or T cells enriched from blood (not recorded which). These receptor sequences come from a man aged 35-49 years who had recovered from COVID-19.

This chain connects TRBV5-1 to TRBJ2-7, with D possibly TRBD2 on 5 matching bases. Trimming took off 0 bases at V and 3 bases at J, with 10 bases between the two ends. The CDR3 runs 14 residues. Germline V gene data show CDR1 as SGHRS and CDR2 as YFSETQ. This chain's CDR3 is CASSLEDWVYEQYF. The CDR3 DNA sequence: TGCGCCAGCAGCTTGGAGGACTGGGTCTACGAGCAGTACTTC.

CDR3 in amino acids: CASSIDKDRDTGELFF. The CDR3 DNA reads TGTGCCAGTAGTATAGATAAGGACAGAGACACCGGGGAGCTGTTTTTT. The gene calls are TRBV19 and TRBJ2-2; D may be TRBD1 (6 bases). The CDR3 has 16 amino acids. V lost 0 bases and J 3 bases, leaving 11 bases between the germline ends. Germline CDR1 and CDR2: LNHDA and SQIVND (reference sequence).

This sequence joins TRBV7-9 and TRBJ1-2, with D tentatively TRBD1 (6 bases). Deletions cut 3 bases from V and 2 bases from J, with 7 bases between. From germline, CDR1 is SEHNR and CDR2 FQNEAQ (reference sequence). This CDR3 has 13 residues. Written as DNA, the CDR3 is TGTGCCAGCAGCTTTGGACAGAACTATGGCTACACCTTC. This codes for CASSFGQNYGYTF.

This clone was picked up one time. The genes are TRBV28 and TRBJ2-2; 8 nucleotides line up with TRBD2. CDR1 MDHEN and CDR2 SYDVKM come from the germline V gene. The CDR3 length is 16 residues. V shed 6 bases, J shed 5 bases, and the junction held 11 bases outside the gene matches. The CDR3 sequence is CASSPRLALKTGELFF. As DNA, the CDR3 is TGTGCCAGCAGCCCAAGACTAGCGTTAAAAACCGGGGAGCTGTTTTTT.

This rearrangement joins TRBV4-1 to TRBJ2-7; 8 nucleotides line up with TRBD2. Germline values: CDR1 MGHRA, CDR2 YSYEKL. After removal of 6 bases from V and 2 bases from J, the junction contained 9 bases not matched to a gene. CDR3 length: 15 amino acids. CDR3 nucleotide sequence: TGCGCCAGCAGGCCGGGCGCGGGGGGCACCTACGAGCAGTACTTC. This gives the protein CASRPGAGGTYEQYF.

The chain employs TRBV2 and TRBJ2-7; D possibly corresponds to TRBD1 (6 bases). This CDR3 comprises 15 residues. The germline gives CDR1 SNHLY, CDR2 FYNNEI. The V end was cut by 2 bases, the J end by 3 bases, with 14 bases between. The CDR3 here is CASSERSQGSYEQYF. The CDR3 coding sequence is TGTGCCAGCAGTGAAAGGAGTCAGGGGAGCTACGAGCAGTACTTC.

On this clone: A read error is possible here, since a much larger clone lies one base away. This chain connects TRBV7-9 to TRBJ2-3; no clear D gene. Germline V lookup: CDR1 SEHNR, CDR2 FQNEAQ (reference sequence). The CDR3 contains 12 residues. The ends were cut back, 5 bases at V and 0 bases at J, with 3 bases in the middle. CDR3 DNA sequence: TGTGCCAGCAGCCTTAGCACAGATACGCAGTATTTT. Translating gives CASSLSTDTQYF.

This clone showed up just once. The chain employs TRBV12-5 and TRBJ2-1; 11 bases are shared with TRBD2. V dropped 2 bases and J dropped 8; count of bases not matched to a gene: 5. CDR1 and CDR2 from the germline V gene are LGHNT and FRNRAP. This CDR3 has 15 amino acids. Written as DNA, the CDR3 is TGTGCTAGTGGTTTGAGAACTAGCGGGAGTCATGAGCAGTTCTTC. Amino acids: CASGLRTSGSHEQFF.

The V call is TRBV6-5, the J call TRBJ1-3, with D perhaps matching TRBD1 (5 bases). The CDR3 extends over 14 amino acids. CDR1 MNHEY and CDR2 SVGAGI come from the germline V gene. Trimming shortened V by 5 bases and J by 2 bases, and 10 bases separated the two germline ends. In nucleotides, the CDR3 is TGTGCCAGCAGTCGCCAAGGGGCTGGAAACACCATATATTTT. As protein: CASSRQGAGNTIYF.

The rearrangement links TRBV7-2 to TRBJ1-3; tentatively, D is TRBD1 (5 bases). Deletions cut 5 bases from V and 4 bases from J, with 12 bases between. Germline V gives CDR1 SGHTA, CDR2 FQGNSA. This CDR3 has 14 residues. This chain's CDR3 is CASSASRVGNTIYF. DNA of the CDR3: TGTGCCAGCAGCGCCTCCAGGGTGGGAAACACCATATATTTT.

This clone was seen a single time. The CDR3 protein is CASGVRDRGYEQYF. The CDR3 DNA reads as TGTGCTAGTGGGGTCCGGGACAGGGGGTACGAGCAGTACTTC. The V and J genes are TRBV12-5 and TRBJ2-7; TRBD1 agrees at 11 bases. V trimming: 6 bases; J trimming: 4 bases; junction bases outside the gene matches: 5. CDR3 length equals 14 residues. CDR1 is LGHNT, CDR2 FRNRAP, per germline.

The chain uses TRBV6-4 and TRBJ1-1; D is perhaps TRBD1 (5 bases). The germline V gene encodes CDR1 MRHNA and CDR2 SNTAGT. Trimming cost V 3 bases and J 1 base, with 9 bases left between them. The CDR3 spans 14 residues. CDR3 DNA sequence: TGTGCCAGCAGTGAGACCACAGGGAACACTGAAGCTTTCTTT. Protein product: CASSETTGNTEAFF.

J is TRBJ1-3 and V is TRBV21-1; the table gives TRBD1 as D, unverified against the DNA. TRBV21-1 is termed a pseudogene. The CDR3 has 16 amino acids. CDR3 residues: CASSPHPKDRNNPIYF. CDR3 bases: TGTGCCAGCAGCCCGCACCCTAAGGACAGGAACAACCCGATATATTTT.

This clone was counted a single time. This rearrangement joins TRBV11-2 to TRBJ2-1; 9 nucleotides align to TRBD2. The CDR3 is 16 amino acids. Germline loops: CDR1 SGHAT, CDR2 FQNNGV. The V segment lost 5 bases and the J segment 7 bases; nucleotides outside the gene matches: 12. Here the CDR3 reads CASSGVATSGENEQFF. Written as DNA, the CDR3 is TGTGCCAGCAGCGGGGTGGCGACTAGCGGTGAAAATGAGCAGTTCTTC.

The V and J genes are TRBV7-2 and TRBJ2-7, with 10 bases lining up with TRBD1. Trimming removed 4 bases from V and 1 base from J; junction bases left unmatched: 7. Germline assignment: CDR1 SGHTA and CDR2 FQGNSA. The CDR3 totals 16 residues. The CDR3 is CASSSDDRGRSYEQYF. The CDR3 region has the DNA TGTGCCAGCAGCTCCGACGACAGGGGGCGATCCTACGAGCAGTACTTC.

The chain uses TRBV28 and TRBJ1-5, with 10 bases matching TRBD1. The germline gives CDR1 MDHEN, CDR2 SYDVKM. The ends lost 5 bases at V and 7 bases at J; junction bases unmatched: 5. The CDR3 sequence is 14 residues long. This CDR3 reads CASSRGQGEQPQHF. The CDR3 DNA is TGTGCCAGCAGTAGAGGACAGGGGGAACAGCCCCAGCATTTT.

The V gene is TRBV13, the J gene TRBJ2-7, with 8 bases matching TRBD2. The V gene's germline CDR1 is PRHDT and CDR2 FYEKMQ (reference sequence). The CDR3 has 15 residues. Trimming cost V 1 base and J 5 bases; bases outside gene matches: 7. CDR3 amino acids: CASSLESGSPNEQYF. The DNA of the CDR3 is TGTGCCAGCAGCTTAGAGAGCGGGAGTCCAAACGAGCAGTACTTC.

The CDR3 nucleotides read TGCAGCGGGGGACAGGTCGGCTACGAGCAGTACTTC. It specifies CSGGQVGYEQYF. The chain employs TRBV29-1 and TRBJ2-7; TRBD1 matches at 8 bases. This CDR3 has 12 amino acids. V was clipped by 7 bases and J by 3 bases; unmatched bases: 5. The germline CDR1 and CDR2 sequences are SQVTM and ANQGSEA.

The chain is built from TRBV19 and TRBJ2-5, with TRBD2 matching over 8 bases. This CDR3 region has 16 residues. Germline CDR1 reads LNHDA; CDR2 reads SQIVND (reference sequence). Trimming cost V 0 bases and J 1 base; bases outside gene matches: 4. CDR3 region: CASSIDRRGGQETQYF. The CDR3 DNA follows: TGTGCCAGTAGTATAGATCGACGGGGGGGCCAAGAGACCCAGTACTTC.

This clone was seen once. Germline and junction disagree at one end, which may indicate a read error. The CDR3 loop reads CASREEPGLAGGITYEQYF. Written as DNA, the CDR3 is TGTGCCAGCAGAGAAGAACCGGGACTAGCGGGAGGAATAACCTACGAGCAGTACTTC. This chain connects TRBV2 to TRBJ2-7; 15 nucleotides agree with TRBD2. Germline V gene data show CDR1 as SNHLY and CDR2 as FYNNEI. The CDR3 sequence is 19 residues long.

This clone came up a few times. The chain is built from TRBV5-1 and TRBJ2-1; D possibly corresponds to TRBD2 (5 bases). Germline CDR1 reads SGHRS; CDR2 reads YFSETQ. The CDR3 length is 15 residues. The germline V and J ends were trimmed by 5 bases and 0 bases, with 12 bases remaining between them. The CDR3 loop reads CASRSDLSSYNEQFF. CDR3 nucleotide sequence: TGCGCCAGCAGATCGGACTTGAGCTCCTACAATGAGCAGTTCTTC.

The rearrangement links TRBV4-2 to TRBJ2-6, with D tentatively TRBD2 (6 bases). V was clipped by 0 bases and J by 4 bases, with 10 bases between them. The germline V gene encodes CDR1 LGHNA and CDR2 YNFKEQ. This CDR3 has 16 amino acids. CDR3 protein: CASSQDGGTGANVLTF. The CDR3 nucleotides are TGTGCCAGCAGCCAAGATGGGGGGACCGGGGCCAACGTCCTGACTTTC.